This record concerns one T cell receptor (beta chain) sequence. Assay: immunoSEQ multiplex PCR; the TCRdb copy retains only in-frame clones and omits some. Of roughly 230,000 clones in the sample, 70% to 90% were seen once. The data are from a study of blood T cell repertoires in COVID-19. Study details: Some COVID-19 samples were acute and others convalescent; all came from the United States, Italy and Spain. PBMCs, B-cell-depleted T cells, or T cells provided the cDNA or gDNA that made up the material.

The CDR3 has 14 amino acids. V lost 2 bases to trimming and J lost 5 bases, with 16 bases between them. Per the germline V gene, CDR1 is GTSNPN and CDR2 is SVGIG (reference sequence). Participants' own reports of clinical history determined their cohort assignment. A case of COVID-19 had been met by exposed participants within 2 weeks before study entry. This sequence joins TRBV30 and TRBJ2-7; a possible D gene is TRBD1 (6 bases). The receptor comes from a woman between 45 and 60 years old who had been exposed to COVID-19. The specimen was PBMCs or T cells enriched from blood (not recorded which). The CDR3, as DNA: TGTGCCTGGAGTCCAGGACAGCGTGGGGACGAGCAGTACTTC. Protein product: CAWSPGQRGDEQYF. Filled out from reference TRBV30 and TRBJ2-7, the complete variable domain reads SQTIHQWPATLVQPVGSPLSLECTVEGTSNPNLYWYRQAAGRGLQLLFYSVGIGQISSEVPQNLSASRPQDRQFILSSKKLLLSDSGFYLCAWSPGQRGDEQYFGPGTRLTVT.